This T cell receptor (beta chain) was recorded in a study of neurological immune-mediated disorders. Findings and limits, study-wide: The study found no CDR3 amino acid sequences shared by expanded clones across subjects, suggesting private repertoires in all groups.

Time point here: longitudinal time-point 1 (baseline). The unsorted libraries originated from 2 million PBMCs kept at -80 C. This CDR3 spans 14 amino acids. The germline gives CDR1 SGDLS, CDR2 YYNGEE. V lost 3 bases and J 6 bases, leaving 13 bases between the germline ends. This clonotype was observed at least ten times. Its matching antigen is unknown. TCRdb ran MiXCR on the 5' RACE reads and lists one entry per CDR3 protein. The data show around 71,000 distinct CDR3 sequences, with roughly an eighth seen just once and roughly 4.2% held by the top ten. This chain uses TRBV9 with TRBJ1-5, with D unclear. This TCR was recovered from a female donor with HTLV-1-associated myelopathy (HAM/TSP). Sample: PBMCs. As DNA, the CDR3 is TGTGCCAGCAGCGCCCCGGCGGAGGGTCAGCCCCAGCATTTT. It yields the protein CASSAPAEGQPQHF.